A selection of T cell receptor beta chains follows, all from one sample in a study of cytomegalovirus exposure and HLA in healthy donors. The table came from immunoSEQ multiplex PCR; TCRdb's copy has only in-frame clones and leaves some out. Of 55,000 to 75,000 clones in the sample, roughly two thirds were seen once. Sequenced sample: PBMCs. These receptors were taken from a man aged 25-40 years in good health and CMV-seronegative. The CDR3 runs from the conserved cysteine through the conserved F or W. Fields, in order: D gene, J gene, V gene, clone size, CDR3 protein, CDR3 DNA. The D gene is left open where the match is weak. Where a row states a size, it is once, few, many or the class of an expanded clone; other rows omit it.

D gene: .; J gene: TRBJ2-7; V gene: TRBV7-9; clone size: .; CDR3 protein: CASRPGGGPGEQYF; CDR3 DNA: TGTGCCAGCAGGCCCGGAGGAGGACCGGGGGAGCAGTACTTC
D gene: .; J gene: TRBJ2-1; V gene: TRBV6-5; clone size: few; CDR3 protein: CASIGQSLEQFF; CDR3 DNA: TGTGCCAGCATCGGACAGTCCCTGGAGCAGTTCTTC
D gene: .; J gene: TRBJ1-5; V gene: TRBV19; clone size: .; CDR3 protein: CASEGEEDNQPQHF; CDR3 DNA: TGTGCCAGTGAGGGGGAAGAGGACAATCAGCCCCAGCATTTT
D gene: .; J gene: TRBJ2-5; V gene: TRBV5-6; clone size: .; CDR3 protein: CASSLLGGEETQYF; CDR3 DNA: TGTGCCAGCAGCTTGTTGGGAGGCGAGGAGACCCAGTACTTC
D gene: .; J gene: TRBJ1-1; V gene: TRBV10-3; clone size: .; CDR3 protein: CAISGTQNTEAFF; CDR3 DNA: TGTGCCATCAGCGGGACACAGAACACTGAAGCTTTCTTT
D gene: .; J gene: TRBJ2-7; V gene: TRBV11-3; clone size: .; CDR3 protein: CASSSSSYEQYF; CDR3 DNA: TGTGCCAGCAGCTCGAGCTCCTACGAGCAGTACTTC
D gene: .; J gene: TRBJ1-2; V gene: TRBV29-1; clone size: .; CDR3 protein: CSVEPGGEGGYTF; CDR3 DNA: TGCAGCGTTGAACCGGGGGGGGAGGGCGGCTACACCTTC
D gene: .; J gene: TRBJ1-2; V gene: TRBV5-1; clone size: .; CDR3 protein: CASSPPAGAPGYTF; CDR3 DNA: TGCGCCAGCAGCCCCCCGGCGGGGGCGCCTGGCTACACCTTC
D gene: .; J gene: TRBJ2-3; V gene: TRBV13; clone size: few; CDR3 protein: CASSTLTGPQDTQYF; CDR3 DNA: TGTGCCAGCAGCACTCTTACAGGGCCCCAAGATACGCAGTATTTT
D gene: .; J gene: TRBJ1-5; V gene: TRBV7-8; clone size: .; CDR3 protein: CASSLSWGSRLNQPQHF; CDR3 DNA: TGTGCCAGCAGCTTGAGTTGGGGCAGTAGGTTAAATCAGCCCCAGCATTTT
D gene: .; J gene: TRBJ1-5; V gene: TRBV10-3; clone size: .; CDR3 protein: CAISEGESNQPQHF; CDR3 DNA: TGTGCCATCAGTGAGGGGGAGAGCAATCAGCCCCAGCATTTT
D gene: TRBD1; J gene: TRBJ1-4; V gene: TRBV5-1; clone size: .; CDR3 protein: CASSPEGTGEDEKLFF; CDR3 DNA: TGCGCCAGCAGCCCGGAGGGGACAGGGGAGGATGAAAAACTGTTTTTT
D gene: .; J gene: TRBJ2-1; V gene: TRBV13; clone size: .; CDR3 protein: CASSLRGNEQFF; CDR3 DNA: TGTGCCAGCAGCCTCAGAGGTAATGAGCAGTTCTTC
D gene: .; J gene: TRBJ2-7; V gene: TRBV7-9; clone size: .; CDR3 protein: CASSLEVQGFKQYF; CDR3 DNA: TGTGCCAGCAGCTTAGAAGTACAGGGTTTCAAGCAGTACTTC
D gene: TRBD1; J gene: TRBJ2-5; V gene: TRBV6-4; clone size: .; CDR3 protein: CASRIFPARAGGHETQYF; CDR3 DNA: TGTGCCAGCAGGATATTCCCCGCCAGAGCAGGGGGTCATGAGACCCAGTACTTC
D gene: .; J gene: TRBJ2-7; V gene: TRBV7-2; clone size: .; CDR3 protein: CASSPSSYEQYF; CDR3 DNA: TGTGCCAGCAGCCCCTCCTCCTACGAGCAGTACTTC
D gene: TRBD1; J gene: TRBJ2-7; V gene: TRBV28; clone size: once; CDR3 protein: CASQKGAHEQYF; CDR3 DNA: TGTGCCAGCCAGAAGGGGGCCCACGAGCAGTACTTC
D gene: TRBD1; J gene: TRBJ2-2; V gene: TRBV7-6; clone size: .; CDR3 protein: CASSGQGAVTGELFF; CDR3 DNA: TGTGCCAGCAGCGGACAGGGGGCCGTAACCGGGGAGCTGTTTTTT
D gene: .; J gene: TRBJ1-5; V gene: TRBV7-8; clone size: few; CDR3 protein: CASSPGHNSNQPQHF; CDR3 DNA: TGTGCCAGCAGCCCGGGACACAATAGCAATCAGCCCCAGCATTTT
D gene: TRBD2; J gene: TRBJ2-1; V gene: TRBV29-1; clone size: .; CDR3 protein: CSVEDWEAGGTDEQFF; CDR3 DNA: TGCAGCGTTGAAGATTGGGAAGCGGGGGGTACGGATGAGCAGTTCTTC
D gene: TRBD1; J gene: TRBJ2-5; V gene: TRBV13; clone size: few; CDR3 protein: CASSPQGQLAPGVQYF; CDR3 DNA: TGTGCCAGCAGCCCGCAGGGACAGCTAGCCCCAGGAGTCCAGTACTTC
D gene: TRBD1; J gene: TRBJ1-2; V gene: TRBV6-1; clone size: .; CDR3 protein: CTSSEGGTAIYGYTF; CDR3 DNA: TGTACCAGCAGTGAAGGCGGGACAGCGATCTATGGCTACACCTTC
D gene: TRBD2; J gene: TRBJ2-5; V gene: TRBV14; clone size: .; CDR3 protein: CASSQLAGGKTQYF; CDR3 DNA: TGTGCCAGCAGCCAGCTAGCGGGGGGGAAGACCCAGTACTTC
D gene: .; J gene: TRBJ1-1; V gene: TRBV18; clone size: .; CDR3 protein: CASSPQGLNTEAFF; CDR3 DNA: TGTGCCAGCTCACCGCAGGGACTTAACACTGAAGCTTTCTTT
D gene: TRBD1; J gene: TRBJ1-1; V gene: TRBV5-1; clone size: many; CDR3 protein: CASSLGQGSNTEAFF; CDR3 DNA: TGCGCCAGCAGCTTGGGACAGGGTTCAAACACTGAAGCTTTCTTT
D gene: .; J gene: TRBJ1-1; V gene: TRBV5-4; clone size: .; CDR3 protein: CASSLQGDTEAFF; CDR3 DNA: TGTGCCAGCAGCTTGCAGGGCGACACTGAAGCTTTCTTT
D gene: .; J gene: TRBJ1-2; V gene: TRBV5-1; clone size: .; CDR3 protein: CASSIHRDANYGYTF; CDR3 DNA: TGCGCCAGCAGCATCCACAGGGACGCTAACTATGGCTACACCTTC
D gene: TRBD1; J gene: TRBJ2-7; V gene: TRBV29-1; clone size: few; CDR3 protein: CSVEDRNRGYYEQYF; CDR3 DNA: TGCAGCGTTGAAGATCGGAACAGGGGTTACTACGAGCAGTACTTC
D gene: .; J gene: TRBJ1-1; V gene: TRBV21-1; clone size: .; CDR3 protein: CASSNDVTGSGTEAFF; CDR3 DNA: TGTGCCAGCAGCAACGATGTGACAGGGTCCGGCACTGAAGCTTTCTTT
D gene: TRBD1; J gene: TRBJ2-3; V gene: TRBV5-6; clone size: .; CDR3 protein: CASSPETGADTQYF; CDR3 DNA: TGTGCCAGCAGCCCAGAGACAGGGGCAGATACGCAGTATTTT
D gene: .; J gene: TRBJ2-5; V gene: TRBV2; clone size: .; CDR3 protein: CASSAMEETQYF; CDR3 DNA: TGTGCCAGCAGTGCTATGGAGGAGACCCAGTACTTC
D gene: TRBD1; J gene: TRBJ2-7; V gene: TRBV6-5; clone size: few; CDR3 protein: CASRTGGSYEQYF; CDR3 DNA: TGTGCCAGCCGGACAGGGGGATCCTACGAGCAGTACTTC
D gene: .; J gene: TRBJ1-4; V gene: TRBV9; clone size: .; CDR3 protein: CASSVGQANEKLFF; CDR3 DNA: TGTGCCAGCAGCGTAGGTCAGGCGAATGAAAAACTGTTTTTT
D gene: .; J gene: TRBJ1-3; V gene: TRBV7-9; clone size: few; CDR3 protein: CASSFSGVYGNTIYF; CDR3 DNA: TGTGCCAGCAGCTTTTCAGGGGTGTATGGAAACACCATATATTTT
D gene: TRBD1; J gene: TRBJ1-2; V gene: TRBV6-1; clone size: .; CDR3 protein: CASSSTGHGYTF; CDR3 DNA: TGTGCCAGCAGTTCGACAGGGCATGGCTACACCTTC
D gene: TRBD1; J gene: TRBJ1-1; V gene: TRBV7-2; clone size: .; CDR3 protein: CASRLGQGDFTEAFF; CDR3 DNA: TGTGCCAGCAGACTCGGACAGGGAGATTTCACTGAAGCTTTCTTT
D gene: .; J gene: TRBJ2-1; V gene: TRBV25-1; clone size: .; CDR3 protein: CASSEYEEDNEQFF; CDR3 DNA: TGTGCCAGCAGTGAATACGAGGAGGATAATGAGCAGTTCTTC
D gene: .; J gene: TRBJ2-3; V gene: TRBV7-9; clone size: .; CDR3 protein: CASSLDYFGEDTQYF; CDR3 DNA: TGTGCCAGCAGCTTAGATTACTTCGGGGAAGATACGCAGTATTTT
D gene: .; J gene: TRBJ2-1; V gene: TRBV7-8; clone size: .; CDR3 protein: CASSLIRSPGNEQFF; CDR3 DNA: TGTGCCAGCAGCTTAATCCGGTCGCCCGGCAATGAGCAGTTCTTC
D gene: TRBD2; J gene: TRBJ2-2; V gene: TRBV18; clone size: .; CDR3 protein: CASSPGLAGTGELFF; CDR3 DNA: TGTGCCAGCTCACCAGGTCTAGCGGGCACCGGGGAGCTGTTTTTT
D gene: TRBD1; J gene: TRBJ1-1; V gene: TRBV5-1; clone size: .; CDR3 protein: CASSPDRGRGTEAFF; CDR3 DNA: TGCGCCAGCAGCCCGGACAGGGGCCGGGGCACTGAAGCTTTCTTT
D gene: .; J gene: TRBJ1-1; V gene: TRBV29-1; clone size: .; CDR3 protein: CSVGQTNTEAFF; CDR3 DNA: TGCAGCGTTGGGCAGACAAACACTGAAGCTTTCTTT